The 26 T cell receptor beta chains below all came from one sample that was sequenced in a study of blood T cell repertoires in COVID-19. Assay: immunoSEQ multiplex PCR; the TCRdb copy retains only in-frame clones and omits some. This repertoire shows 150,000 to 200,000 clones, approximately 85% found once; its top ten account for 3% to 4%. The sample taken for sequencing was peripheral blood. The receptors stem from a man in his sixties with acute or convalescent COVID-19.

The chain employs TRBV7-2 and TRBJ1-5; the match to TRBD1 covers 7 bases. The J segment lost 4 bases and the V segment lost 5 bases, leaving 8 bases of the junction unmatched. CDR3 length: 15 residues. The germline V gene encodes CDR1 SGHTA and CDR2 FQGNSA. The CDR3 DNA reads TGTGCCAGCAGCCGCCGGGCAGGGGGGAATCAGCCCCAGCATTTT. It is translated as CASSRRAGGNQPQHF.

This rearrangement joins TRBV7-3 to TRBJ2-7; TRBD2 is a possible D gene (5 bases). Germline V gene lookup returns CDR1 SGHTA and CDR2 FQGTGA. Trimming removed 5 bases from V and 0 bases from J, with 11 bases in between. The CDR3 has 14 residues. DNA of the CDR3: TGTGCCAGCAGCGTGGACGGAGGCTCCTACGAGCAGTACTTC. It specifies CASSVDGGSYEQYF.

This chain's CDR3 is CASSMGGNYGYTF. The CDR3, as DNA: TGTGCCAGTAGTATGGGGGGGAACTATGGCTACACCTTC. The J gene is TRBJ1-2, the V gene TRBV19, with D possibly TRBD1 on 5 matching bases. CDR1 and CDR2 (germline): LNHDA, SQIVND (reference sequence). Trimming removed 3 bases from V and 2 bases from J, with 7 bases in between. The CDR3 is made up of 13 amino acids.

Only a few counts were recorded for this clone. This rearrangement joins TRBV5-6 to TRBJ2-7; no firm D call. The germline V gene has CDR1 SGHDT and CDR2 YYEEEE. CDR3 length: 15 residues. V was shortened by 0 bases and J by 0 bases, with 10 bases between the two germline ends. The CDR3 protein is CASSLGGLSSYEQYF. For the CDR3, the DNA is TGTGCCAGCAGCTTGGGAGGCCTGAGCTCCTACGAGCAGTACTTC. Complete variable domain (other parts from reference TRBV5-6 and TRBJ2-7): DAGVTQSPTHLIKTRGQQVTLRCSPKSGHDTVSWYQQALGQGPQFIFQYYEEEERQRGNFPDRFSGHQFPNYSSELNVNALLLGDSALYLCASSLGGLSSYEQYFGPGTRLTVT.

The chain combines TRBV5-1 with TRBJ2-7, with 7 bases matching TRBD2. Germline V lookup: CDR1 SGHRS, CDR2 YFSETQ. Losses at the gene ends were 6 bases for V and 2 bases for J; bases not matched to a gene: 8. The CDR3 extends over 14 amino acids. The DNA for the CDR3 is TGCGCCAGCACCGCGAGCGGGATCACCTACGAGCAGTACTTC. Its translation is CASTASGITYEQYF. Full variable domain (remainder filled in from reference TRBV5-1 and TRBJ2-7): KAGVTQTPRYLIKTRGQQVTLSCSPISGHRSVSWYQQTPGQGLQFLFEYFSETQRNKGNFPGRFSGRQFSNSRSEMNVSTLELGDSALYLCASTASGITYEQYFGPGTRLTVT.

The V call is TRBV5-4, the J call TRBJ1-6; tentatively, D is TRBD1 (6 bases). The CDR3 is 14 amino acids. V lost 0 bases and J lost 5, with 6 bases in between. CDR1 and CDR2 from the germline V gene are SGHNT and YYREEE (reference sequence). Here the CDR3 DNA reads TGTGCCAGCAGCTTGGACAGGGATAATTCACCCCTCCACTTT. Translating it yields CASSLDRDNSPLHF.

This clone was detected only a few times. The chain's CDR3 is CASSPSDRSSGNTIYF. CDR3 DNA sequence: TGTGCCAGCAGTCCCTCCGACAGGAGCTCTGGAAACACCATATATTTT. The chain has TRBV3-1 (or the pseudogene TRBV3-2) and TRBJ1-3; tentatively, D is TRBD1 (6 bases). This CDR3 comprises 16 residues. The V gene lost 6 bases and the J gene lost 0 bases, with 15 bases spanning the gap. Germline assignment: CDR1 LGHDT and CDR2 YNNKEL (reference sequence).

A single count supports this clone. The chain carries TRBV6-5 and TRBJ1-2, with 7 bases that match TRBD1. After removal of 5 bases from V and 0 bases from J, the junction contained 6 bases not matched to a gene. Per germline, CDR1 MNHEY and CDR2 SVGAGI. CDR3 size: 15 residues. The CDR3 region has the DNA TGTGCCAGCAGTCGTGACAGGGAACCTAACTATGGCTACACCTTC. This codes for CASSRDREPNYGYTF.

The chain has TRBV5-4 and TRBJ2-3; 7 nucleotides line up with TRBD2. CDR3 size: 16 residues. The ends lost 6 bases at V and 4 bases at J; junction bases unmatched: 14. Per germline, CDR1 SGHNT and CDR2 YYREEE (reference sequence). The CDR3 here is CASKPAGAPISDTQYF. In DNA form, the CDR3 reads TGTGCCAGCAAGCCGGCGGGAGCACCGATTTCAGATACGCAGTATTTT. The full variable domain, its missing parts supplied by reference TRBV5-4 and TRBJ2-3, is ETGVTQSPTHLIKTRGQQVTLRCSSQSGHNTVSWYQQALGQGPQFIFQYYREEENGRGNFPPRFSGLQFPNYSSELNVNALELDDSALYLCASKPAGAPISDTQYFGPGTRLTVL.

This rearrangement joins TRBV7-2 to TRBJ2-7, with D perhaps TRBD1 (5 bases). This CDR3 has 13 residues. With 6 bases removed from V and 2 bases from J, the gap between germline ends came to 11 bases. The germline CDR1 and CDR2 sequences are SGHTA and FQGNSA. The CDR3 DNA reads TGTGCCAGCAGGTCAGGGTCTCCCTACGAGCAGTACTTC. This codes for CASRSGSPYEQYF.

The chain's CDR3 is CASSLLGLAGDNEQFF. In nucleotides, the CDR3 is TGTGCCAGCAGCCTTCTCGGACTAGCTGGGGACAATGAGCAGTTCTTC. The chain recombines TRBV14 with TRBJ2-1; TRBD2 aligns across 8 bases. This CDR3 contains 16 residues. CDR1 SGHDN and CDR2 FVKESK come from the germline V gene. V was pared by 4 bases and J by 5 bases, with 10 bases of the junction left unmatched.

The rearrangement uses TRBV6-5 and TRBJ2-1, with D tentatively TRBD2 (5 bases). The CDR3 extends over 12 amino acids. With 8 bases removed from V and 13 bases from J, the gap between germline ends came to 18 bases. The germline CDR1 and CDR2 sequences are MNHEY and SVGAGI. The CDR3 DNA reads TGTGCCAGCGTCAACCCCGGACTGGCCCAGTTCTTC. It translates to CASVNPGLAQFF.

The rearrangement joins TRBV9 to TRBJ2-3, with TRBD2 as a possible D gene (5 bases). Germline values: CDR1 SGDLS, CDR2 YYNGEE. The germline V and J ends were trimmed by 1 base and 5 bases, with 11 bases remaining between them. The CDR3 length is 14 residues. CDR3 loop: CASSVSGFRDTQYF. The CDR3 bases are TGTGCCAGCAGCGTATCGGGGTTTAGAGATACGCAGTATTTT.

The chain couples TRBV5-1 to TRBJ1-1; no firm D call. The germline CDR1 and CDR2 sequences are SGHRS and YFSETQ. This CDR3 comprises 14 residues. The ends were cut back, 4 bases at V and 4 bases at J, with 14 bases in the middle. CDR3 in amino acids: CASSPEPTSTEAFF. CDR3 in DNA: TGCGCCAGCAGCCCGGAACCGACAAGCACTGAAGCTTTCTTT.

The CDR3 DNA follows: TGTGCCAGCAGCTTAGGGGGCGGCACCGCCTATGGCTACACCTTC. Amino acid sequence: CASSLGGGTAYGYTF. V usage is TRBV7-8 and J usage is TRBJ1-2; the D gene is possibly TRBD1 (5 bases). CDR1 is SGHVS and CDR2 is FQNEAQ in the germline V gene. The CDR3 runs 15 residues. V was cut by 1 base and J by 4 bases, with 13 bases left in between.

On this clone: A junction boundary mismatches the germline segment, possibly from a read error. V and J are TRBV11-2 and TRBJ1-1, with TRBD1 matching over 11 bases. CDR3 length equals 14 residues. The germline gives CDR1 SGHAT, CDR2 FQNNGV. The CDR3 loop reads CASSFRDRGAQASF. The CDR3 DNA is TGTGCCAGCAGCTTCCGGGACAGGGGGGCCCAGGCATCCTTT.

This clone is a singleton in its sample. The gene calls are TRBV27 and TRBJ2-3; 9 positions agree with TRBD2. The junction had 7 bases not matched to a gene; V was cut back by 6 bases and J by 0 bases. This CDR3 region has 16 residues. CDR1 is MNHEY and CDR2 is SMNVEV in the germline V gene (reference sequence). CDR3 in DNA: TGTGCCAGCAGGGAACTAGCGGGTACTAGCACAGATACGCAGTATTTT. As protein: CASRELAGTSTDTQYF.

The V gene is TRBV19, the J gene TRBJ1-3; D is unclear. Germline assignment: CDR1 LNHDA and CDR2 SQIVND (reference sequence). V lost 5 bases to trimming and J lost 2 bases, with 13 bases between them. The CDR3 has 15 amino acids. The CDR3 DNA follows: TGTGCCAGTAGTCCTGGGCATTTGGCTGGAAACACCATATATTTT. Translating it yields CASSPGHLAGNTIYF.

The chain carries TRBV7-9 and TRBJ2-5; TRBD1 matches 7 bases. Germline V gene sequence: CDR1 SEHNR, CDR2 FQNEAQ (reference sequence). The CDR3 is 15 residues long. V dropped 6 bases and J dropped 0; count of bases not matched to a gene: 7. The DNA for the CDR3 is TGTGCCAGCAGTTCCGGGACAGCGTACCAAGAGACCCAGTACTTC. Translation gives CASSSGTAYQETQYF.

The chain employs TRBV7-3 and TRBJ2-1; 8 bases match TRBD2. CDR1 is SGHTA, CDR2 FQGTGA, per germline. V shed 1 base, J shed 3 bases, and the junction held 11 bases outside the gene matches. The CDR3 contains 18 residues. CDR3 amino acids: CASSLKTSAYPFYNEQFF. CDR3 nucleotide sequence: TGTGCCAGCAGCTTAAAGACTAGCGCATATCCCTTCTACAATGAGCAGTTCTTC.

This chain joins TRBV5-1 and TRBJ2-1; 7 bases are a match to TRBD1. The CDR3 covers 14 residues. CDR1 and CDR2 from the germline V gene are SGHRS and YFSETQ. Losses at the gene ends were 4 bases for V and 7 bases for J; bases not matched to a gene: 8. As DNA, the CDR3 is TGCGCCAGCAGCCCCCGCGCAGGGGGAAATGAGCAGTTCTTC. Protein product: CASSPRAGGNEQFF.

The rearrangement joins TRBV28 to TRBJ1-2, with a weak D call TRBD1 (5 bases). The CDR3 consists of 15 residues. CDR1 MDHEN and CDR2 SYDVKM come from the germline V gene. V dropped 6 bases and J dropped 7 bases, with 21 bases sitting between them. CDR3 sequence: CASRTSRVGAGGYTF. The CDR3, as DNA: TGTGCCAGCAGGACCAGCCGGGTTGGGGCCGGTGGCTACACCTTC.

The chain links TRBV28 to TRBJ2-1; TRBD1 is a possible D gene (6 bases). V lost 4 bases and J 2 bases, leaving 12 bases between the germline ends. The CDR3 is made up of 15 amino acids. In germline, CDR1 is MDHEN, CDR2 SYDVKM. This chain's CDR3 is CASSYRETAYNEQFF. The CDR3 DNA sequence: TGTGCCAGCAGTTACAGGGAGACCGCCTACAATGAGCAGTTCTTC.

This clone was picked up one time. V is TRBV10-3 and J is TRBJ2-1; tentative D call: TRBD2 (6 bases). Trimming stripped 4 bases from V and 4 bases from J, with 17 bases between. CDR1 ENHRY and CDR2 SYGVKD come from the germline V gene. The CDR3 sequence is 16 residues long. CDR3 in amino acids: CAISARRDSVYNEQFF. The CDR3 bases are TGTGCCATCAGTGCACGGAGGGACTCGGTATACAATGAGCAGTTCTTC.

CDR3 in DNA: TGTGCCAGCAGCCCCCAGGGTCCCTACGATACGCAGTATTTT. The encoded protein is CASSPQGPYDTQYF. This chain uses TRBV7-2 with TRBJ2-3, with D maybe TRBD1 (5 bases). V shed 5 bases and J shed 6 bases, with 15 bases lying between them. The CDR3 totals 14 residues. Germline CDR1 reads SGHTA; CDR2 reads FQGNSA.

This clone was detected only once. The genes are TRBV7-9 and TRBJ2-1; the D gene is possibly TRBD1 (6 bases). V was pared by 10 bases and J by 8 bases, with 15 bases between. The CDR3 runs to 12 residues. Germline loops: CDR1 SEHNR, CDR2 FQNEAQ (reference sequence). CDR3 sequence (DNA): TGTGCCACCAGGGGCTACCAGTATGAGCAGTTCTTC. Translated, it gives CATRGYQYEQFF.